At least ten counts were recorded for the clone carrying this T cell receptor (beta chain). The data originate from a study of T-cell reconstitution after alpha-beta-depleted transplantation in children. Germline V gives CDR1 ENHRY, CDR2 SYGVKD. After removal of 4 bases from V and 6 bases from J, the junction contained 7 bases not matched to a gene. The CDR3 consists of 16 residues. Preparation of the TCRbeta library used unique molecular identifiers. TCRdb re-derived calls from the PCR reads in MiXCR, one entry per CDR3 protein. This sample has 150,000 to 250,000 distinct CDR3 sequences; 14% to 15% occur once, and the top ten carry roughly 13%.

The clonotype originates from a human donor who donated a stem cell graft to a child with acute lymphoblastic leukemia. This chain links TRBV10-3 with TRBJ2-1; 12 positions match TRBD2. Sequencing was performed on PBMCs from the stem cell graft donor, taken from the stem cell graft. The CDR3: CAISAGLAGSSNEQFF. The CDR3 DNA is TGTGCCATCAGTGCCGGACTAGCGGGATCGAGCAATGAGCAGTTCTTC.